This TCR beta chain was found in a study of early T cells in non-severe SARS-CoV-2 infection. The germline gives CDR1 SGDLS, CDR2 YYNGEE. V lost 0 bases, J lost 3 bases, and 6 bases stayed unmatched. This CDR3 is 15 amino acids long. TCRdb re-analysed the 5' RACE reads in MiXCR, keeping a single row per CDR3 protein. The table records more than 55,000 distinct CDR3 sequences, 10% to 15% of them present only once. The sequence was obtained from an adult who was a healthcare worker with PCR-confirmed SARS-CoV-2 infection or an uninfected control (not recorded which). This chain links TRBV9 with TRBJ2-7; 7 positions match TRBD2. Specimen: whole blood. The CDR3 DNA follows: TGTGCCAGCAGCGTAGCGGGACTACCAATCTACGAGCAGTACTTC. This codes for CASSVAGLPIYEQYF.